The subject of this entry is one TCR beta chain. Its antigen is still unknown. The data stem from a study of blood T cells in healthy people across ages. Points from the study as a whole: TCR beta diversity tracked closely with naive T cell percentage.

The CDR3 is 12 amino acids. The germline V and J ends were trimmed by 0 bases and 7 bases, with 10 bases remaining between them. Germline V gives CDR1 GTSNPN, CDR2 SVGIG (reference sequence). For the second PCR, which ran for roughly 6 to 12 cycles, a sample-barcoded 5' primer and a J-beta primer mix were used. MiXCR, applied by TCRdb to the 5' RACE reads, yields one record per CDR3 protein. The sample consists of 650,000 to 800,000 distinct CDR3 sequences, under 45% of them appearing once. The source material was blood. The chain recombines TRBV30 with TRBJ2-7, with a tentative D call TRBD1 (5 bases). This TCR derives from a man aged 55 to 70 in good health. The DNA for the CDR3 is TGTGCCTGGAGTGTGGCAGGGCGTGAGCAGTACTTC. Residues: CAWSVAGREQYF.